These T cell receptor beta chains were read from a single sample in a study of T cell repertoires in cytomegalovirus infection. One entry per CDR3 protein results from TCRdb running MiXCR on the reads. The data show hundreds of thousands of distinct CDR3 sequences, with around 11% seen just once and roughly 10% held by the top ten. The sequenced material came from PBMCs. The receptors derive from a human donor in good health (CMV status not recorded). Some clones in this sample may be carry-over from other donors' samples. Each CDR3 is given without its conserved first and last residue.

v_call cdr3_aa
TRBV18 ASSPGLGGDTEAF
TRBV27 ASSLSGTLLRHQPQH
TRBV29-1 SVEQGTNEQY
TRBV2 ASRAGTGGEAF
TRBV12-3/TRBV12-4 ASSFTSGTYNEQF
TRBV7-9 ASRVTGGDTEAF
TRBV20-1 SAGTSGSQETQY
TRBV7-6 ASSPDRTTGGYT
TRBV7-2 ASSLNTVPSDTQY
TRBV6-1 ASRASLQFEAF
TRBV7-8 ASSLRLAGVRDTDTQY
TRBV7-3 ASSQMPGSTGSGYT
TRBV30 AWTGGGSYNSPLH
TRBV10-3 AISDPGLAEAYEQY
TRBV10-3 AISLAVSSYNEQF